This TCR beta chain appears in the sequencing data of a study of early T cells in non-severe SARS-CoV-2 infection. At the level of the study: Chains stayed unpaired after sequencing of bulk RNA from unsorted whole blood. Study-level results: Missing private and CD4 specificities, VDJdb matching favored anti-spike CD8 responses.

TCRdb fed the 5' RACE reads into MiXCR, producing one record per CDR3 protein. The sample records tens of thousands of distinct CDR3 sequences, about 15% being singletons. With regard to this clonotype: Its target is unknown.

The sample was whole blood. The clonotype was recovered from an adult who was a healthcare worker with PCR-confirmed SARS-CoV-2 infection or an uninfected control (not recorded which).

The CDR3 nucleotides are TGTGCCAGCAGTTTAATTCCGCCAAGGGGGTACAATGAGCAGTTCTTC. This sequence encodes CASSLIPPRGYNEQFF. The rearrangement joins TRBV27 to TRBJ2-1; D is possibly TRBD1 (6 bases). V lost 2 bases, J lost 4 bases, and 15 bases lay in between. This CDR3 contains 16 residues. Per the germline V gene, CDR1 is MNHEY and CDR2 is SMNVEV (reference sequence).